This T cell receptor beta chain stems from a study of cytomegalovirus exposure and HLA in healthy donors. PCR primers comprised 60 Vbeta and 13 Jbeta primers. Assay: immunoSEQ multiplex PCR; the TCRdb copy retains only in-frame clones and omits some. The table has some 150,000 clones, less than 80% seen once. This CDR3 region has 16 residues. V lost 1 base to trimming and J lost 4 bases; unmatched junction nucleotides: 6. Germline-derived CDR1 and CDR2 are SGHRS and YFSETQ. Sequencing was done on a sample of PBMCs. The sequence was collected from a man younger than 40 in good health and CMV-seronegative. The rearrangement links TRBV5-1 to TRBJ2-1; 9 nucleotides line up with TRBD2. CDR3: CASSLSSGKFYNEQFF. CDR3 DNA: TGCGCCAGCAGCTTGTCTAGCGGGAAATTTTACAATGAGCAGTTCTTC. The full variable domain, completed using reference TRBV5-1 and TRBJ2-1, is KAGVTQTPRYLIKTRGQQVTLSCSPISGHRSVSWYQQTPGQGLQFLFEYFSETQRNKGNFPGRFSGRQFSNSRSEMNVSTLELGDSALYLCASSLSSGKFYNEQFFGPGTRLTVL.